The text below deals with one T cell receptor beta chain. Germline V gene lookup returns CDR1 SGHAT and CDR2 FQNNGV. The V end lost 1 base, the J end lost 9 bases, and 4 bases lay between the germline ends. The CDR3 runs 11 residues. Random hexamers were used to reverse transcribe roughly 0.45 to 1 ug of RNA. The CDR3 of TCR beta was amplified by immunoSEQ multiplex PCR across 54 Vbeta and 13 Jbeta. MiXCR, applied by TCRdb to the immunoSEQ multiplex PCR reads, yields one record per CDR3 protein. The sample holds about 130,000 distinct CDR3 sequences, more than 80% seen once. The data originate from a study of CD8 T cells in Susac syndrome.

Material: CD8+ T cells from PBMCs. The chain employs TRBV11-2 and TRBJ2-1; no definite D call. This clonotype was sampled from a human donor with multiple sclerosis. CDR3 sequence: CASSLVTEQFF. The CDR3 DNA reads TGTGCCAGCAGCTTAGTGACTGAGCAGTTCTTC.